This T cell receptor beta chain was found in a study of cytomegalovirus exposure and HLA in healthy donors. On the study more broadly: T cells numbering 150 million to 200 million yielded around 120 million unique TCR beta sequences in an earlier analysis.

Study results and limitations: Earlier results showed most TCR beta V segments being productive about 90% or about 30% of the time. Researchers counted 164 TCR beta chains as cytomegalovirus-associated. CMV serostatus alone was available as immune exposure information.

The germline V and J ends were trimmed by 3 bases and 4 bases, with 13 bases remaining between them. Germline V gene data show CDR1 as LNHDA and CDR2 as SQIVND (reference sequence). The CDR3 runs 15 residues. With 60 Vbeta and 13 Jbeta primers, the PCR was carried out. The assay was immunoSEQ multiplex PCR, and TCRdb's table has in-frame clones only and misses some. In all, the sample yields roughly 53,000 clones. A remark on this clone: Antigen unknown.

Material for sequencing was PBMCs. The V call is TRBV19, the J call TRBJ1-5; no reliable D call. The TCR originated in a female donor in good health and CMV-seronegative. The CDR3 DNA follows: TGTGCCAGTAGTATGCGGGCCAGGATGAATCAGCCCCAGCATTTT. Encoded protein: CASSMRARMNQPQHF.